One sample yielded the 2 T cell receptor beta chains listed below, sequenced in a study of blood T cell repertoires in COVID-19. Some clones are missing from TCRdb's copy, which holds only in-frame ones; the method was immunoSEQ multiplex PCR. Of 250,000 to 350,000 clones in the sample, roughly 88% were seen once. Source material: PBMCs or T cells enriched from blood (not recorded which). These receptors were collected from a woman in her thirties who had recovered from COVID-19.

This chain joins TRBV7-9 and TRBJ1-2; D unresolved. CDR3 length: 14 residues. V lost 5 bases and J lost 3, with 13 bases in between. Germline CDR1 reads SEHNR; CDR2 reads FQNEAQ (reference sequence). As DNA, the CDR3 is TGTGCCAGCAGCAGGGAGGCGGGATACTATGGCTACACCTTC. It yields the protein CASSREAGYYGYTF.

The CDR3 spells CASSPGGQGVRQPQHF. Here the CDR3 DNA reads TGTGCCAGCAGCCCAGGTGGACAGGGTGTACGTCAGCCCCAGCATTTT. The chain employs TRBV11-2 and TRBJ1-5, with 8 bases matching TRBD1. The CDR3 spans 16 residues. The germline gives CDR1 SGHAT, CDR2 FQNNGV. V was clipped by 5 bases and J by 6 bases; unmatched bases: 12.